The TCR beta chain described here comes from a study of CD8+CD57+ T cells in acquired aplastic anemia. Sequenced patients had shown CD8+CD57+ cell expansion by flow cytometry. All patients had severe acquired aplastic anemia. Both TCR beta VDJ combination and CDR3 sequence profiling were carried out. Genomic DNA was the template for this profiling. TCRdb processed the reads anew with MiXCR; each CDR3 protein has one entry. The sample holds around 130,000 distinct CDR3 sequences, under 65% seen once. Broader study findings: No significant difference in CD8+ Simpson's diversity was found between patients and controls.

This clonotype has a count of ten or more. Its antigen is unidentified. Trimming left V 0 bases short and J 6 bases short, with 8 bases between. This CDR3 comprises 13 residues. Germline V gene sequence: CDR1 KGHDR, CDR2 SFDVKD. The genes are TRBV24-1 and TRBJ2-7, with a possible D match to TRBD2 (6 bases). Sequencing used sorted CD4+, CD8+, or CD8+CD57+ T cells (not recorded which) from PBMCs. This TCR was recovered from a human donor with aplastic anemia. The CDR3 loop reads CATSDLSSGEQYF. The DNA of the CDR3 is TGTGCCACCAGTGATTTGAGTAGCGGCGAGCAGTACTTC.